A selection of T cell receptor beta chains follows, all from one sample in a study of T cell changes during pregnancy in multiple sclerosis. Assay used: immunoSEQ multiplex PCR; TCRdb lists only in-frame clones, some missing. The sample carries 40,000 to 60,000 clones, over 80% recorded once. Sequencing was performed on CD4+ T cells from peripheral blood mononuclear cells, taken in the third trimester of pregnancy. All receptors come from a female donor with multiple sclerosis, enrolled in a pregnancy study. Both conserved end residues are part of each CDR3. Fields, in order: V gene, clone size, D gene, J gene, CDR3 DNA, CDR3 protein. D genes are given only for firm matches. A clone size is listed for some rows: how often the clone was seen (once, few, many), or a class if it is expanded.

>TRBV4-3|-|TRBD2|TRBJ2-7
TGCGCCAGCAGCCAAGAGGCCCTAGCGGGGGCCTACGAGCAGTACTTC
CASSQEALAGAYEQYF
>TRBV10-3|-|-|TRBJ2-3
TGTGCCATCAGTGAGTCTCCTCCACGGGAGGATACGCAGTATTTT
CAISESPPREDTQYF
>TRBV5-1|-|-|TRBJ1-5
TGCGCCAGCAGCTTGGGGGGGGGTAGCAATCAGCCCCAGCATTTT
CASSLGGGSNQPQHF
>TRBV7-6|-|TRBD2|TRBJ2-5
TGTGCCAGCAGTGGGAGCGGGACGCAAGAGACCCAGTACTTC
CASSGSGTQETQYF
>TRBV10-3|-|TRBD1|TRBJ1-1
TGTGCCATCAGCCCTCAGGGGGCGGACACTGAAGCTTTCTTT
CAISPQGADTEAFF
>TRBV7-2|-|TRBD2|TRBJ2-5
TGTGCCAGCAGCCTAAGACCCCAGGGCGGGGGTAATTCGGAGACCCAGTACTTC
CASSLRPQGGGNSETQYF
>TRBV9|-|TRBD1|TRBJ2-5
TGTGCCAGCAGCGTAGTTCCCGGACAGGGGAGGGGAGAGACCCAGTACTTC
CASSVVPGQGRGETQYF
>TRBV7-2|-|TRBD2|TRBJ2-7
TGTGCCAGCAGCTTAGATCTCATAGCGGGAGACCCCTACGAGCAGTACTTC
CASSLDLIAGDPYEQYF
>TRBV28|-|-|TRBJ2-7
TGTGCCAGCAGTTTTCAGCGGATACCCTACGAGCAGTACTTC
CASSFQRIPYEQYF
>TRBV11-2|-|-|TRBJ2-2
TGTGCCAGCAGCTTAGATCAGGCAGTCACCGGGGAGCTGTTTTTT
CASSLDQAVTGELFF
>TRBV19|-|TRBD1|TRBJ2-2
TGTGCCAGTAGGAGGGACAGGGTTACCGGGGAGCTGTTTTTT
CASRRDRVTGELFF
>TRBV27|-|-|TRBJ1-2
TGTGCCGAAGAAAGGGGCCCTAACTATGGCTACACCTTC
CAEERGPNYGYTF
>TRBV28|-|-|TRBJ1-4
TGTGCCAGCAGTTTATTCGGTCTGAATGAAAAACTGTTTTTT
CASSLFGLNEKLFF
>TRBV19|-|-|TRBJ1-2
TGTGCCAGTAGTGTCCGGGACCTAAGGGGGAATGGCTACACCTTC
CASSVRDLRGNGYTF
>TRBV19|-|TRBD1|TRBJ2-1
TGTGCCAGTAGTATACCGGGACAGGGGGCTACCAATGAGCAGTTCTTC
CASSIPGQGATNEQFF
>TRBV5-4|few|TRBD1|TRBJ1-4
TGTGCCAGCAGCTTGGGACAGGGTAATGAAAAACTGTTTTTT
CASSLGQGNEKLFF
>TRBV28|once|TRBD2|TRBJ2-7
TGTGCCAGCAGGCAGCCGGGACTAGCAACCTACGAGCAGTACTTC
CASRQPGLATYEQYF
>TRBV28|-|-|TRBJ2-1
TGTGCCAGCAGTCGACTTGCGGAGGGGTTCTTC
CASSRLAEGFF
>TRBV29-1|once|TRBD2|TRBJ2-5
TGCAGCGTTGTAAGCGGGGGTGAGACCCAGTACTTC
CSVVSGGETQYF
>TRBV25-1|-|-|TRBJ2-1
TGTGCCAGCAGTAAAGACAGTATCTCCTACAATGAGCAGTTCTTC
CASSKDSISYNEQFF
>TRBV18|-|TRBD2|TRBJ2-1
TGTGCCAGCTCACCACTTACTAGCGGAACCAATGAGCAGTTCTTC
CASSPLTSGTNEQFF
>TRBV27|-|-|TRBJ1-5
TGTGCCAGCAGTCTCGGGGGGGGTTCTAATCAGCCCCAGCATTTT
CASSLGGGSNQPQHF
>TRBV5-1|once|-|TRBJ2-1
TGCGCCAGCAGCTTGGGGCCTTACAATGAGCAGTTCTTC
CASSLGPYNEQFF
>TRBV27|-|-|TRBJ1-5
TGTGCCAGCAGTGGCGGATCCAATCAGCCCCAGCATTTT
CASSGGSNQPQHF
>TRBV19|once|-|TRBJ1-2
TGTGCCAGTAGTATCCCGACAGCCGCAAACCTGGGCGGCTACACCTTC
CASSIPTAANLGGYTF
>TRBV28|once|TRBD1|TRBJ1-1
TGTGCCAGCAGTTTTAACAGGGGGCGAACTGAAGCTTTCTTT
CASSFNRGRTEAFF
>TRBV5-1|once|TRBD2|TRBJ2-3
TGCGCCAGCAGCCAGCGGGAGGGCCCCGGCACAGATACGCAGTATTTT
CASSQREGPGTDTQYF
>TRBV28|-|TRBD2|TRBJ2-7
TGTGCCAGCAGTCCAGGTGGGGGAGGGCCGGGCGAGCAGTACTTC
CASSPGGGGPGEQYF
>TRBV5-1|-|-|TRBJ1-1
TGCGCCAGCCTGAGCTCAGGGGATCTTGGGGTGTCTGAAGCTTTCTTT
CASLSSGDLGVSEAFF
>TRBV28|-|-|TRBJ2-6
TGTGCCAGCAGTTTATGGGAGGGATCCGGGGCCAACGTCCTGACTTTC
CASSLWEGSGANVLTF
>TRBV19|-|TRBD2|TRBJ2-5
TGTGCCAGTAGTATGTCAGCGGGGCCAGAGACCCAGTACTTC
CASSMSAGPETQYF
>TRBV6-6|-|-|TRBJ1-1
TGTGCCAGCAGTTACTCGCGCGGGTTTGAAGAAGCTTTCTTT
CASSYSRGFEEAFF
>TRBV11-1|-|-|TRBJ2-7
TGTGCCAGCAGCTTAGAAGGCAGGGGAAGCTACGAGCAGTACTTC
CASSLEGRGSYEQYF
>TRBV5-1|-|-|TRBJ1-4
TGCGCCAGCAGCTTGGACAGGCCTGGTAATGAAAAACTGTTTTTT
CASSLDRPGNEKLFF
>TRBV6-5|-|-|TRBJ2-1
TGTGCCAGCAGTCTGCGCGGGTCATACAATGAGCAGTTCTTC
CASSLRGSYNEQFF
>TRBV7-2|-|TRBD2|TRBJ2-3
TGTGCCAGCAGCTTTCACTCGGGCGGGAGAGCAGATACGCAGTATTTT
CASSFHSGGRADTQYF
>TRBV28|-|TRBD1|TRBJ2-3
TGTGCCAGCAGCGCAGGGGGAGTTATCATCGATACGCAGTATTTT
CASSAGGVIIDTQYF
>TRBV11-3|-|-|TRBJ2-2
TGTGCCAGCAGCTTAGCGTTTTCCGGGGAGCTGTTTTTT
CASSLAFSGELFF
>TRBV4-2|-|-|TRBJ2-5
TGTGCCAGCAGCCAAGGGGAGTCAGGAAACCCCCTTCAAGAGACCCAGTACTTC
CASSQGESGNPLQETQYF
>TRBV11-2|-|-|TRBJ1-3
TGTGCCAGCAGTGCAGTCCGGGTCCTCTCTGGAAACACCATATATTTT
CASSAVRVLSGNTIYF
>TRBV10-3|few|TRBD1|TRBJ1-1
TGTGCCATCGGCTCAGGGGGCGAGAACACTGAAGCTTTCTTT
CAIGSGGENTEAFF
>TRBV19|-|TRBD1|TRBJ2-6
TGTGCCAGTAGCCGAGGGGGCGGTCCTGGGGCCAACGTCCTGACTTTC
CASSRGGGPGANVLTF
>TRBV18|-|-|TRBJ2-1
TGTGCCAGCTCACCACAAAGGACTTACAATGAGCAGTTCTTC
CASSPQRTYNEQFF
>TRBV5-1|-|-|TRBJ2-3
TGCGCCAGCAGCTTGGGGTTTACTCCCCACACAGATACGCAGTATTTT
CASSLGFTPHTDTQYF
>TRBV19|-|-|TRBJ1-2
TGTGCCAGTAGTATATCCCTTGGCGGCTACACCTTC
CASSISLGGYTF
>TRBV29-1|-|-|TRBJ2-2
TGCAGCGCCAGCGGGCACGCGAACACCGGGGAGCTGTTTTTT
CSASGHANTGELFF
>TRBV14|-|-|TRBJ2-7
TGTGCCAGCAGCCAATTCGCGGGGGCTACTTTTGAGCAGTACTTC
CASSQFAGATFEQYF
>TRBV28|few|-|TRBJ2-7
TGTGCCAGCAGATCGTACTACGAGCAGTACTTC
CASRSYYEQYF
>TRBV19|-|TRBD1|TRBJ1-1
TGTGCCAGTAGTACACAGGGGGCAGGGAACACTGAAGCTTTCTTT
CASSTQGAGNTEAFF
>TRBV2|few|-|TRBJ2-3
TGTGCCAGCAACGGGGGACTCGAGGATACGCAGTATTTT
CASNGGLEDTQYF
>TRBV5-1|-|-|TRBJ2-7
TGCGCCAGCAGCTTGGCCCGTTCCTACGAGCAGTACTTC
CASSLARSYEQYF
>TRBV5-5|-|TRBD1|TRBJ1-2
TGTGCCAGCAGCTTGGGGGACAGGGGGCACAGTGGCTACACCTTC
CASSLGDRGHSGYTF
>TRBV7-3|-|TRBD1|TRBJ2-1
TGTGCCAGCAGGGAGACAGGGGGCCGAGACAATGAGCAGTTCTTC
CASRETGGRDNEQFF